What follows describes a single T cell receptor (beta chain). TCRdb's copy holds only in-frame clones and misses some; the assay was immunoSEQ multiplex PCR. The table includes under 200,000 clones, over 80% detected once. The data are from a study of blood T cell repertoires in COVID-19. The CDR3 has 16 residues. The V gene's germline CDR1 is MNHEY and CDR2 SVGEGT. V shed 2 bases and J shed 0 bases, with 11 bases lying between them. What was sequenced was peripheral blood. The rearrangement uses TRBV6-2 or TRBV6-3 and TRBJ1-3; D perhaps matches TRBD1 (5 bases). This clonotype was sampled from an older woman with acute or convalescent COVID-19. The CDR3 is CASSYLATASGNTIYF. The DNA for the CDR3 is TGTGCCAGCAGTTACCTGGCGACAGCCTCTGGAAACACCATATATTTT.